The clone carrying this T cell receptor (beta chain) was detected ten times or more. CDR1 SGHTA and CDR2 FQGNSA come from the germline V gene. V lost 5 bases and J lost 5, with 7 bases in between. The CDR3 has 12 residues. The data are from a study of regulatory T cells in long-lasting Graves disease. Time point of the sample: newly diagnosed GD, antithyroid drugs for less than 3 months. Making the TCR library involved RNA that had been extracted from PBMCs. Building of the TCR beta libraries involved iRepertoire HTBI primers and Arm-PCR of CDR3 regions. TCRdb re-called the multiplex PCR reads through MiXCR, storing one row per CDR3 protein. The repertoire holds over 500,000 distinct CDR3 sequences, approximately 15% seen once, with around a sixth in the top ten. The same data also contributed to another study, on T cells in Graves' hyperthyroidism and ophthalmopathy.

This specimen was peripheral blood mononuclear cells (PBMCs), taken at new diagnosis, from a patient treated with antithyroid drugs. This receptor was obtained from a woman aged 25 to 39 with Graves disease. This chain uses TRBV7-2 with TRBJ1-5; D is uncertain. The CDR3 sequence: CASSLQDQPQHF. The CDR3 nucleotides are TGTGCCAGCAGCCTACAAGATCAGCCCCAGCATTTT.